The next 25 T cell receptor beta chains were all read from a single sample in a study of T cell responses to AZD1222 COVID-19 vaccine. Data came from immunoSEQ multiplex PCR; TCRdb stores just in-frame clones and leaves some out. Of under 150,000 clones in the sample, 91% were seen once. This specimen consisted of peripheral blood, obtained on day 0 of AZD1222 vaccination. The receptor set was obtained from an adult in good health.

The rearrangement links TRBV4-1 to TRBJ2-1, with D possibly TRBD2 on 6 matching bases. The length of the CDR3 is 16 residues. V dropped 2 bases and J dropped 1 base, with 12 bases sitting between them. Germline loops: CDR1 MGHRA, CDR2 YSYEKL. The CDR3 DNA sequence: TGCGCCAGCAGCCAACTGGCGGGGCGTTCCTACAATGAGCAGTTCTTC. Its translation is CASSQLAGRSYNEQFF.

The chain uses TRBV11-3 and TRBJ2-2; D could derive from TRBD1 or TRBD2 (5 bases each). Germline V gene data show CDR1 as SGHNT and CDR2 as YENEEA. This CDR3 spans 14 amino acids. V gave up 6 bases and J gave up 6 bases, with 14 bases separating them. The CDR3 DNA follows: TGTGCCAGCAGTTCCATGTTGGGGGCCGGGGAGCTGTTTTTT. It codes for CASSSMLGAGELFF.

The rearrangement joins TRBV9 to TRBJ2-5; D perhaps matches TRBD2 (7 bases). The CDR3 length is 15 residues. Looked up from germline, CDR1 is SGDLS and CDR2 is YYNGEE. The V end lost 3 bases, the J end lost 6 bases, and 18 bases lay between the germline ends. The CDR3 coding sequence is TGTGCCAGCAGCGAGGGTTGGGGGGGCGTAAAGACCCAGTACTTC. Translated, it gives CASSEGWGGVKTQYF.

The rearrangement joins TRBV9 to TRBJ1-1; D uncertain. Trimming took 0 bases from V and 3 from J, leaving 12 bases between them. The CDR3 has 15 residues. Germline V CDR1 and CDR2: SGDLS, YYNGEE. CDR3 region: CASSVGVARDTEAFF. CDR3 bases: TGTGCCAGCAGCGTAGGGGTAGCGAGAGACACTGAAGCTTTCTTT. The full variable domain, rest sourced from reference TRBV9 and TRBJ1-1, is DSGVTQTPKHLITATGQRVTLRCSPRSGDLSVYWYQQSLDQGLQFLIQYYNGEERAKGNILERFSAQQFPDLHSELNLSSLELGDSALYFCASSVGVARDTEAFFGQGTRLTVV.

The chain uses TRBV7-7 and TRBJ2-1; 8 bases align to TRBD2. J gave up 6 bases and V 4 bases, and 5 bases lay outside the gene matches. CDR1 is SSHAT and CDR2 is FNYEAQ in the germline V gene (reference sequence). This CDR3 spans 14 amino acids. The DNA of the CDR3 is TGTGCCAGCAGCTCGGGACTAGGGGGCAATGAGCAGTTCTTC. Amino acids: CASSSGLGGNEQFF. The variable domain in full, completed from reference TRBV7-7 and TRBJ2-1, reads GAGVSQSPRYKVTKRGQDVTLRCDPISSHATLYWYQQALGQGPEFLTYFNYEAQPDKSGLPSDRFSAERPEGSISTLTIQRTEQRDSAMYRCASSSGLGGNEQFFGPGTRLTVL.

The chain links TRBV18 to TRBJ1-3; D gene uncertain. CDR1 and CDR2 (germline): KGHSH, LQKENI. This CDR3 region has 13 residues. V shed 3 bases and J shed 4 bases, with 7 bases lying between them. The CDR3 DNA sequence: TGTGCCAGCTCACCGGTGGAGGGAAACACCATATATTTT. Protein sequence: CASSPVEGNTIYF.

The J gene is TRBJ1-1, the V gene TRBV18; D gene uncertain. Germline assignment: CDR1 KGHSH and CDR2 LQKENI. The CDR3 contains 15 residues. V was trimmed by 4 bases and J by 1 base, leaving 13 bases between them. This chain's CDR3 is CASSLPGKGNTEAFF. The CDR3 DNA follows: TGTGCCAGCTCACTCCCGGGGAAGGGGAACACTGAAGCTTTCTTT.

This clone was recorded many times. The chain carries TRBV15 and TRBJ2-1; maybe TRBD2 (6 bases). The CDR3 contains 17 residues. Deletions cut 5 bases from V and 0 bases from J, with 17 bases between. Germline assignment: CDR1 LNHNV and CDR2 YYDKDF (reference sequence). CDR3 nucleotides: TGTGCCACCAGCCGCTTGGAGGGCTATGGCTCCTACAATGAGCAGTTCTTC. Its translation is CATSRLEGYGSYNEQFF.

The chain employs TRBV9 and TRBJ1-2, with D hard to call. Trimming took off 1 base at V and 4 bases at J, with 8 bases between the two ends. This CDR3 comprises 13 residues. Germline V CDR1 and CDR2: SGDLS, YYNGEE. The chain's CDR3 is CASSVSSGYGYTF. DNA for the CDR3: TGTGCCAGCAGCGTAAGCTCCGGCTATGGCTACACCTTC. Variable domain in full (rest from reference TRBV9 and TRBJ1-2): DSGVTQTPKHLITATGQRVTLRCSPRSGDLSVYWYQQSLDQGLQFLIQYYNGEERAKGNILERFSAQQFPDLHSELNLSSLELGDSALYFCASSVSSGYGYTFGSGTRLTVV.

The chain uses TRBV2 and TRBJ2-7, with 10 bases aligning to TRBD1. The CDR3 loop spans 14 amino acids. CDR1 SNHLY and CDR2 FYNNEI come from the germline V gene. The J segment lost 1 base and the V segment lost 4 bases, leaving 1 base of the junction unmatched. This CDR3 is CASSVDRGSYEQYF. The CDR3 DNA follows: TGTGCCAGCAGTGTGGACAGGGGGTCCTACGAGCAGTACTTC.

The chain links TRBV19 to TRBJ1-5; D call uncertain. The length of the CDR3 is 12 residues. The V and J ends lost 7 bases and 0 bases respectively, with 4 bases between them. Germline V CDR1 and CDR2: LNHDA, SQIVND (reference sequence). CDR3 DNA sequence: TGTGCCAGTAAATATAGCAATCAGCCCCAGCATTTT. Translation: CASKYSNQPQHF.

The CDR3 DNA reads TGTGCCAGCAGCTTGGGGTTCCAGGCAGGAGTCTACGAGCAGTACTTC. This codes for CASSLGFQAGVYEQYF. The J gene is TRBJ2-7, the V gene TRBV5-6; no reliable D call. The V and J ends lost 0 bases and 3 bases respectively, with 16 bases between them. The CDR3 consists of 16 residues. In germline, CDR1 is SGHDT, CDR2 YYEEEE.

This clone turned up a few times. This chain uses TRBV6-2 or TRBV6-3 with TRBJ1-2; maybe TRBD1 (6 bases). There are 12 residues in the CDR3. Trimming removed 6 bases from V and 2 bases from J, with 7 bases in between. CDR1 is MNHEY and CDR2 is SVGEGT in the germline V gene. Here the CDR3 DNA reads TGTGCCAGCAGCCAGGGGAACTATGGCTACACCTTC. Encoded protein: CASSQGNYGYTF.

The V gene is TRBV7-2, the J gene TRBJ1-3; D remains unclear. The CDR3 totals 14 residues. CDR1 is SGHTA, CDR2 FQGNSA, per germline. V shed 2 bases and J shed 0 bases, with 5 bases lying between them. The CDR3 DNA reads TGTGCCAGCAGCTTAATCTCCTCTGGAAACACCATATATTTT. Translation: CASSLISSGNTIYF.

V and J are TRBV5-1 and TRBJ2-7; TRBD2 matches at 10 bases. With V trimmed by 0 bases and J by 4 bases, 4 bases remained unmatched. Germline CDR1 SGHRS, CDR2 YFSETQ. The CDR3 length is 15 residues. CDR3 bases: TGCGCCAGCAGCTTGGATTTGACTAGCGGGTACGAGCAGTACTTC. Residues: CASSLDLTSGYEQYF.

This clone showed up just a few times. The chain carries TRBV19 and TRBJ2-7; 7 bases align to TRBD2. Losses at the gene ends were 6 bases for V and 4 bases for J; bases not matched to a gene: 0. The CDR3 loop spans 11 amino acids. The germline CDR1 and CDR2 sequences are LNHDA and SQIVND (reference sequence). The CDR3 region has the DNA TGTGCCAGTAGCGGGAGGTACGAGCAGTACTTC. Its protein is CASSGRYEQYF.

Here the CDR3 DNA reads TGCGCCAGCAGCTCAGATGCGGGCTGGGGGACGCAGTATTTT. It codes for CASSSDAGWGTQYF. This chain links TRBV4-3 with TRBJ2-3; the D call may be TRBD1 or TRBD2 (5 bases each). CDR1 LGHNA and CDR2 YSLEER come from the germline V gene. The CDR3 sequence is 14 residues long. Trimming removed 5 bases from V and 9 bases from J, with 18 bases in between.

This clone was recorded a few times. This rearrangement joins TRBV6-5 to TRBJ1-6, with TRBD1 identical over 10 bases. Per the germline V gene, CDR1 is MNHEY and CDR2 is SVGAGI. The CDR3 has 14 amino acids. J gave up 9 bases and V 6 bases, and 5 bases lay outside the gene matches. Written as DNA, the CDR3 is TGTGCCAGCAGCTCCGGGACAGGGGTTTCACCCCTCCACTTT. It specifies CASSSGTGVSPLHF.

The V and J genes are TRBV27 and TRBJ2-7, with D perhaps matching TRBD1 (6 bases). V lost 5 bases and J lost 7, with 24 bases in between. CDR3 length: 16 residues. CDR1 is MNHEY, CDR2 SMNVEV, per germline (reference sequence). CDR3 loop: CASSALTGRVFREQYF. CDR3 bases: TGTGCCAGCAGTGCCCTGACAGGACGCGTATTCCGGGAGCAGTACTTC.

The chain is built from TRBV2 and TRBJ1-4; no firm D call. The length of the CDR3 is 15 residues. V was cut by 4 bases and J by 5 bases, with 14 bases left in between. Germline V gene data show CDR1 as SNHLY and CDR2 as FYNNEI. DNA of the CDR3: TGTGCCAGCAGTGTATTTTTAGACGGAAATGAAAAACTGTTTTTT. Translation gives CASSVFLDGNEKLFF.

The chain is built from TRBV4-1 and TRBJ1-2, with 9 nucleotides matching TRBD1. V trimming: 3 bases; J trimming: 4 bases; junction bases outside the gene matches: 9. The CDR3 consists of 16 residues. Germline CDR1 is MGHRA and CDR2 is YSYEKL. The CDR3 sequence is CASSHGQGFGGYGYTF. The DNA of the CDR3 is TGCGCCAGCAGCCACGGACAGGGGTTTGGGGGCTATGGCTACACCTTC.

The CDR3: CAIRGQGWENTEAFF. DNA for the CDR3: TGTGCCATCAGAGGACAGGGCTGGGAGAACACTGAAGCTTTCTTT. This chain links TRBV10-3 with TRBJ1-1; TRBD1 matches 8 bases. V was pared by 6 bases and J by 1 base, with 7 bases of the junction left unmatched. Germline CDR1 is ENHRY and CDR2 is SYGVKD. The length of the CDR3 is 15 residues.

V gene TRBV27 combines with J gene TRBJ2-2; D may be TRBD2 (5 bases). Trimming took 6 bases from V and 4 from J, leaving 9 bases between them. The germline V gene encodes CDR1 MNHEY and CDR2 SMNVEV (reference sequence). The CDR3 is 13 residues long. DNA of the CDR3: TGTGCCAGCAGCGAGGGTATCACCGGGGAGCTGTTTTTT. Amino acids: CASSEGITGELFF.

V usage is TRBV19 and J usage is TRBJ1-1, with D hard to call. V was clipped by 3 bases and J by 1 base, with 9 bases between them. CDR3 length: 14 amino acids. From germline, CDR1 is LNHDA and CDR2 SQIVND (reference sequence). DNA of the CDR3: TGTGCCAGTAGTATTCGGTTGGCGAACACTGAAGCTTTCTTT. This codes for CASSIRLANTEAFF.

The V gene is TRBV19, the J gene TRBJ1-5; no reliable D call. The V end was cut by 1 base, the J end by 0 bases, with 7 bases between. Germline CDR1 and CDR2: LNHDA and SQIVND (reference sequence). The CDR3 sequence is 15 residues long. CDR3 coding DNA: TGTGCCAGTAGTATAGCCGTAGGTAGCAATCAGCCCCAGCATTTT. Translation: CASSIAVGSNQPQHF.